This T cell receptor beta chain appears in the sequencing data of a study of T cell responses to AZD1222 COVID-19 vaccine (dated by TCRdb to the early 2020s). About the investigation overall: AZD1222 recipients whose second dose came at about 4 weeks and those whose second dose came at about 12 weeks were combined into one group, since spike-specific TCR depth and breadth did not differ between the two schedules. A total of 230 or so trial participants underwent TCR sequencing, of whom 207 received two doses of AZD1222 and some 25 received two doses of the MenACWY control vaccine. Enrollment into the trials was organized by age into subgroups of 18-55, 56-69 and 70-plus years, and those subgroups contained roughly 150, 30 and 60 TCR-sequenced participants, respectively. The full study reports these points: Epitopes outside the regions mutated in the B.1.351 and B.1.1.7 variants were reportedly recognized by nearly half of the unique spike-specific TCRs. Participants were mostly white British, with more females than males. The authors suggested clonal diversity may have been underestimated. The 56-69-year group was small, and its depth increase did not reach significance, likely because of low power. A significant rise in spike-specific TCR breadth and depth was observed after two AZD1222 doses relative to day 0 and relative to MenACWY recipients. No day 14 peak-response samples were available, so repertoires were characterized only after the peak T cell response. Conclusions about previously exposed vaccinees are limited, since just a handful of AZD1222 recipients were seropositive for SARS-CoV-2 at baseline. The whole spike protein was spanned by vaccine-associated CD4 TCRs, and dominant responses were seen in regions 160-218 and 743-854.

The CDR3 regions of human TCRbeta chains were subjected to immunosequencing. The authors' pipeline ran thus. Repertoire TCRs were matched against a reference library of SARS-CoV-2-specific TCRs generated with the MIRA antigen-specificity platform. Breadth was defined as the fraction of unique TCRs that were SARS-CoV-2-associated, and depth was defined as the fraction of total T cells that were SARS-CoV-2-associated. Using the MIRA data, every spike-specific TCR was mapped to the spike region that the TCR reacted to and assigned to either a CD4 or a CD8 class. Log10-transformed breadth and depth values were compared by one-way ANOVA with Sidak's multiple comparisons tests. In TCRdb, the immuneACCESS table is reduced to in-frame sequences with V and J assigned. These tables do not hold every clone; where another copy was compared, an unresolved V gene accounts for under half, and the others remain unexplained. The V and J calls and clone size were taken over from that table, and D and trimming were inferred from the DNA. Counted in this sample were 100,000 to 150,000 clones; around 87% of them appeared once. In total, the top ten clones hold more than 9% of the sample.

Sample time point, as interpreted from the label and publication: baseline before first vaccination. Vaccinee samples were obtained from the UK trials COV001 and COV002, which included a single-blind randomized controlled phase 2/3 trial of AZD1222 (ChAdOx1 nCoV-19) in healthy adults. For TCRbeta chain sequencing, PBMC samples from trial participants were taken at day 0 and at day 28 after the second dose. Comments on this clone: Its recognized antigen is unknown. No base-level quality is on record; no much larger clone is a single base apart.

The germline V gene yields SNHLY for CDR1 and FYNNEI for CDR2. For this chain, trimming is 7 bases at the V end and 4 bases at the J end, and the number of junction bases without a gene match is 5. The CDR3, from cysteine to phenylalanine, totals 14 residues. The only DNA kept is the CDR3, 42 bases in frame from the first base. The receptor was derived from an adult in good health. Recombination linked TRBV2 to TRBJ2-3; 10 junctional bases match TRBD1. The sequencing here drew on peripheral blood, taken on day 0 of AZD1222 vaccination. The sequenced DNA is TGTGCCAGCATGGGGGACAGGGGATCAGATACGCAGTATTTT. This yields the protein CASMGDRGSDTQYF.